The TCR beta chain under discussion was sequenced for a study of T cell repertoires in cytomegalovirus infection. Study-wide background: Indications of both CMV infection and matching HLA type were provided by public TCR beta signatures. Study-level results: It was HLA-C-restricted CMV-specific TCR beta clonotypes that dominated the response ex vivo. There were carriers of CMV plus the relevant HLA, and cumulative public TCR beta family frequency identified them.

This clonotype was observed at least ten times. Its cognate antigen is unknown. In germline, CDR1 is KGHDR, CDR2 SFDVKD. The CDR3 loop spans 15 amino acids. V gave up 2 bases and J gave up 2 bases; unmatched junction bases: 2. TCRdb re-derived calls from the reads in MiXCR, one entry per CDR3 protein. The data contain 76,000 or so distinct CDR3 sequences, about 4% of them seen just once; the ten biggest clones take up over 4.5%. The source of this sequence is a human donor in good health (CMV status not recorded). Some clones in this sample may be carry-over from other donors' samples. The chain uses TRBV24-1 and TRBJ2-3; 8 positions agree with TRBD1. The sample consisted of PBMCs. The CDR3 is CATSDWTGTTDTQYF. The CDR3 bases are TGTGCCACCAGTGATTGGACAGGGACCACAGATACGCAGTATTTT.